This record concerns one T cell receptor (beta chain) sequence. The antigen remains undetermined. V was trimmed by 6 bases and J by 2 bases, leaving 11 bases between them. The germline V gene encodes CDR1 SGHVS and CDR2 FNYEAQ. This CDR3 spans 14 amino acids. TCRdb keeps only in-frame clones here, not all; method: immunoSEQ multiplex PCR. The sample consists of roughly 73,000 clones, about nine tenths of them appearing once. The data stem from a study of graft-versus-host responses after intestinal transplantation. The rearrangement uses TRBV7-6 and TRBJ2-1, with D possibly TRBD2 on 6 matching bases. Material: unstimulated CD8+ T cells sorted from spleen or lymph node cells, obtained before transplant. This receptor was obtained from a human donor who was the organ donor for an intestinal transplant. CDR3 loop: CASRDSGPYNEQFF. The CDR3 region has the DNA TGTGCCAGCAGGGATAGCGGCCCCTACAATGAGCAGTTCTTC.